The 6 T cell receptor beta chains below were found in one sample sequenced in a study of OX40 agonist ivuxolimab in advanced cancers. The protocol was immunoSEQ multiplex PCR, while the TCRdb copy is restricted to in-frame clones and leaves out a portion. The sample contains roughly 61,000 clones, around 89% of which appear only once. The sample here was CD4+ or CD8+ T cells sorted from blood, taken in a trial of the OX40 agonist ivuxolimab. The receptors shown here come from an adult with an advanced solid tumor such as melanoma, head and neck, liver or kidney cancer.

V is TRBV9 and J is TRBJ1-3; 7 positions match TRBD1. This CDR3 is 14 amino acids long. Germline CDR1 is SGDLS and CDR2 is YYNGEE. The trim removed 3 bases at V and 0 bases at J, leaving 0 bases unmatched. This CDR3 reads CASSGTGSGNTIYF. As DNA, the CDR3 is TGTGCCAGCAGCGGGACAGGCTCTGGAAACACCATATATTTT.

The V call is TRBV28, the J call TRBJ2-3; 14 nucleotides line up with TRBD2. CDR1 MDHEN and CDR2 SYDVKM come from the germline V gene. V gave up 4 bases and J gave up 0 bases; unmatched junction bases: 3. The CDR3 is 17 residues long. Written as DNA, the CDR3 is TGTGCCAGCAGTTCGAGACTAGCGGGGGGGAGCACAGATACGCAGTATTTT. This sequence encodes CASSSRLAGGSTDTQYF.

Remarks on this clone: Its ends do not fully match the called genes, so a read error is possible. V usage is TRBV7-3 and J usage is TRBJ2-7; 9 nucleotides match TRBD1. CDR3 length: 13 amino acids. Germline assignment: CDR1 SGHTA and CDR2 FQGTGA. CDR3 coding DNA: TGTGCCAGCAGCTTAACGCCGGGACAGGGAAAGGACTTC. Amino acids: CASSLTPGQGKDF.

The rearrangement uses TRBV6-1 and TRBJ2-7; a weak D match, TRBD2 (6 bases). The V gene lost 11 bases and the J gene lost 3 bases, with 17 bases spanning the gap. Germline assignment: CDR1 MNHNS and CDR2 SASEGT. This CDR3 contains 13 residues. CDR3 in amino acids: CAAQPGVNYEQYF. CDR3 DNA sequence: TGTGCCGCCCAACCGGGAGTGAACTACGAGCAGTACTTC.

The chain combines TRBV6-5 with TRBJ2-7, with D perhaps matching TRBD2 (6 bases). V was trimmed by 7 bases and J by 6 bases, leaving 10 bases between them. This CDR3 has 11 residues. The germline V gene encodes CDR1 MNHEY and CDR2 SVGAGI. The CDR3 coding sequence is TGTGCCAGCACGGAGGGTAGCGAGCAGTACTTC. Amino acids: CASTEGSEQYF.

The V and J genes are TRBV28 and TRBJ1-3; D remains unclear. Trimming shortened V by 2 bases and J by 1 base, and 9 bases separated the two germline ends. The CDR3 sequence is 15 residues long. Germline V lookup: CDR1 MDHEN, CDR2 SYDVKM. Here the CDR3 reads CASSLRQLSGNTIYF. In nucleotides, the CDR3 is TGTGCCAGCAGTTTAAGGCAGCTATCTGGAAACACCATATATTTT.